This TCR beta chain originates from a study of CD8 T cells in Susac syndrome. Reverse transcription used about 0.45 to 1 ug RNA and random hexamers. By means of immunoSEQ multiplex PCR, TCR beta CDR3 spanning 54 Vbeta and 13 Jbeta underwent amplification. Via MiXCR, TCRdb re-called the immunoSEQ multiplex PCR reads, giving one row per CDR3 protein. The table has around 200,000 distinct CDR3 sequences, 90% to 97% seen once. The CDR3 loop spans 14 amino acids. V was cut by 4 bases and J by 6 bases, with 15 bases left in between. CDR1 and CDR2 from the germline V gene are MDHEN and SYDVKM. In this sample, this clonotype turned up once. Sequencing of TCR beta drew on CD8+ and CD4+ T cells from blood. Negative isolation yielded CD8+ and CD4+ T cells; FACS enriched TEMRA cells.

V usage is TRBV28 and J usage is TRBJ1-2; D uncertain. The sequence was obtained from a human donor with Susac syndrome. The sequencing input was CD4+ T cells from PBMCs. CDR3 loop: CASSSRTGYHGYTF. The CDR3 nucleotides read TGTGCCAGCAGTTCCCGGACGGGGTACCATGGCTACACCTTC.